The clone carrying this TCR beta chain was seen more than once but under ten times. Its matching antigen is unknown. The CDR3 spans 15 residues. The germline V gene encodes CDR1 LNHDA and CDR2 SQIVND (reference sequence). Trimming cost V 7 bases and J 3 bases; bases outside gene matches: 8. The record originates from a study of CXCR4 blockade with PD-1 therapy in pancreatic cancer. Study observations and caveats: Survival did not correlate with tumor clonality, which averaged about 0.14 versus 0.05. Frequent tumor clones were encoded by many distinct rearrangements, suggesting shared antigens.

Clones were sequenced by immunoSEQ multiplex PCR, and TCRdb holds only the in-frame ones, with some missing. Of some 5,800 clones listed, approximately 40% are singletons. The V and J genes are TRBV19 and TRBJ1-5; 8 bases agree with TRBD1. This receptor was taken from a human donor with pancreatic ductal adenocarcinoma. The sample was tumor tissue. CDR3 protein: CASIRTGRINQPQHF. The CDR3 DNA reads TGTGCCAGTATCCGGACAGGGCGGATCAATCAGCCCCAGCATTTT. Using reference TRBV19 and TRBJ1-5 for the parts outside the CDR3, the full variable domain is DGGITQSPKYLFRKEGQNVTLSCEQNLNHDAMYWYRQDPGQGLRLIYYSQIVNDFQKGDIAEGYSVSREKKESFPLTVTSAQKNPTAFYLCASIRTGRINQPQHFGDGTRLSIL.